The 27 T cell receptor beta chains below all came from one sample that was sequenced in a study of CD8+ T cells in alopecia areata. Stated treatment: oral pan-JAK inhibitor, 5-10 mg twice daily. Extracted RNA was reverse transcribed, and the resulting cDNA served as sequencing template. The assay was immunoSEQ multiplex PCR, and TCRdb's table has in-frame clones only and misses some. The table records over 150,000 clones, around half of them present only once. The material was CD8+ T cells sorted from blood, obtained at week 24, from a patient treated with tofacitinib. Source of these receptors: a human donor with alopecia areata.

The chain has TRBV29-1 and TRBJ2-1; a possible D gene is TRBD2 (5 bases). V lost 7 bases and J lost 7, with 14 bases in between. This CDR3 comprises 12 residues. Germline CDR1 SQVTM, CDR2 ANQGSEA. CDR3: CSAPGIKNEQFF. CDR3 DNA sequence: TGCAGCGCCCCCGGGATTAAAAATGAGCAGTTCTTC.

This clone turned up a few times. This chain links TRBV11-3 with TRBJ2-1; a weak D match, TRBD1 (5 bases). Germline assignment: CDR1 SGHNT and CDR2 YENEEA. This CDR3 spans 14 amino acids. V lost 5 bases to trimming and J lost 5 bases, with 13 bases between them. CDR3 coding DNA: TGTGCCAGCAGCACCCGGACAAGGGACAATGAGCAGTTCTTC. Protein sequence: CASSTRTRDNEQFF.

The V call is TRBV9, the J call TRBJ2-5; 8 bases map to TRBD2. This CDR3 has 15 amino acids. Per germline, CDR1 SGDLS and CDR2 YYNGEE. The J segment lost 3 bases and the V segment lost 4 bases, leaving 8 bases of the junction unmatched. The CDR3 DNA reads as TGTGCCAGCAGCCCTCGGGTAGCGGGGAAAGAGACCCAGTACTTC. This sequence encodes CASSPRVAGKETQYF.

The chain has TRBV9 and TRBJ2-7, with 11 positions matching TRBD2. Trimming cost V 2 bases and J 5 bases; bases outside gene matches: 3. Per the germline V gene, CDR1 is SGDLS and CDR2 is YYNGEE. The CDR3 is made up of 14 amino acids. This CDR3 reads CASSVGTSGNEQYF. The DNA of the CDR3 is TGTGCCAGCAGCGTCGGGACTAGCGGTAACGAGCAGTACTTC.

The chain combines TRBV30 with TRBJ1-2; D perhaps matches TRBD1 (5 bases). CDR3 size: 13 residues. The V end lost 4 bases, the J end lost 6 bases, and 15 bases lay between the germline ends. CDR1 is GTSNPN and CDR2 is SVGIG in the germline V gene (reference sequence). CDR3 DNA sequence: TGTGCCTGGAACCCGGGGGGGGTTCATGGCTACACCTTC. Amino acid sequence: CAWNPGGVHGYTF.

J is TRBJ1-1 and V is TRBV9, with D possibly TRBD1 on 5 matching bases. The germline gives CDR1 SGDLS, CDR2 YYNGEE. This CDR3 is 13 amino acids long. Trimming removed 3 bases at V and 2 bases at J, with 8 bases between. Written as DNA, the CDR3 is TGTGCCAGCAGCGAGGGACTTAACACTGAAGCTTTCTTT. This gives the protein CASSEGLNTEAFF.

The chain is built from TRBV27 and TRBJ2-2; D possibly corresponds to TRBD2 (5 bases). The CDR3 runs to 17 residues. V was shortened by 2 bases and J by 2 bases, with 15 bases between the two germline ends. In germline, CDR1 is MNHEY, CDR2 SMNVEV (reference sequence). The CDR3 spells CASSLEGSAANTGELFF. The DNA for the CDR3 is TGTGCCAGCAGTTTAGAGGGCTCGGCAGCTAACACCGGGGAGCTGTTTTTT.

This clone appeared a few times. As DNA, the CDR3 is TGTGCCACCAGCAGAGATGCGGCAGTCGGGAATTCACCCCTCCACTTT. This gives the protein CATSRDAAVGNSPLHF. The chain has TRBV15 and TRBJ1-6, with D unresolved. The CDR3 sequence is 16 residues long. Germline CDR1 LNHNV, CDR2 YYDKDF (reference sequence). V lost 0 bases and J 7 bases, leaving 13 bases between the germline ends.

A few counts support this clone. This chain uses TRBV21-1 with TRBJ1-1. TRBV21-1 is labeled a pseudogene. CDR3 length: 15 amino acids. CDR3 nucleotides: TGTGCCAGCAGCTCTCCCAGGAGGGGGAACACTGAAGCTTTCTTT. Its protein is CASSSPRRGNTEAFF.

The CDR3 reads CASSLEPKDTEAFF. In nucleotides, the CDR3 is TGTGCCAGCAGCTTAGAGCCCAAGGACACTGAAGCTTTCTTT. The genes are TRBV11-2 and TRBJ1-1; D call uncertain. Germline lookup yields CDR1 SGHAT and CDR2 FQNNGV. With 0 bases removed from V and 3 bases from J, the gap between germline ends came to 8 bases. The CDR3 contains 14 residues.

This clone was seen a few times. CDR3 residues: CAWMETGSGQPQHF. The CDR3 DNA reads TGTGCCTGGATGGAGACAGGCTCTGGTCAGCCCCAGCATTTT. V usage is TRBV30 and J usage is TRBJ1-5; D might be TRBD1 (6 bases). Germline CDR1 GTSNPN, CDR2 SVGIG (reference sequence). The CDR3 spans 14 residues. The ends were cut back, 4 bases at V and 6 bases at J, with 16 bases in the middle.

The chain employs TRBV29-1 and TRBJ1-2, with no clear D. CDR1 SQVTM and CDR2 ANQGSEA come from the germline V gene. V was shortened by 5 bases and J by 6 bases, with 19 bases between the two germline ends. This CDR3 is built from 14 residues. The CDR3 DNA is TGCAGCGTTCCTAGCCCAACCACGTCAAATGGCTACACCTTC. This sequence encodes CSVPSPTTSNGYTF.

This clone has only one observation. Other DNA sequences of this sample code for an identical CDR3. The chain carries TRBV11-2 and TRBJ2-7; D is possibly TRBD2 (6 bases). Germline-derived CDR1 and CDR2 are SGHAT and FQNNGV. The CDR3 is 13 amino acids. The V gene lost 1 base and the J gene lost 2 bases, with 6 bases spanning the gap. The CDR3 nucleotides are TGTGCCAGCAGCTTAGCGGGAGCCTACGAGCAGTACTTC. It translates to CASSLAGAYEQYF. Variable domain in full (rest from reference TRBV11-2 and TRBJ2-7): EAGVAQSPRYKIIEKRQSVAFWCNPISGHATLYWYQQILGQGPKLLIQFQNNGVVDDSQLPKDRFSAERLKGVDSTLKIQPAKLEDSAVYLCASSLAGAYEQYFGPGTRLTVT.

As regards this clone: This sample includes further DNA sequences coding for the same CDR3. V gene TRBV4-3 combines with J gene TRBJ2-7, with 10 bases that match TRBD1. The CDR3 totals 15 residues. Germline-derived CDR1 and CDR2 are LGHNA and YSLEER. Losses at the gene ends were 3 bases for V and 2 bases for J; bases not matched to a gene: 4. In DNA, the CDR3 is TGCGCCAGCAGCCAGGACAGGGGGGCCACCTACGAGCAGTACTTC. The encoded protein is CASSQDRGATYEQYF.

J is TRBJ2-1 and V is TRBV7-9; 8 bases agree with TRBD1. The CDR3 is 16 amino acids. The germline CDR1 and CDR2 sequences are SEHNR and FQNEAQ (reference sequence). V trimming: 5 bases; J trimming: 8 bases; junction bases outside the gene matches: 14. This CDR3 reads CASSPWTGHHNDEQFF. The CDR3 coding sequence is TGTGCCAGCAGCCCATGGACAGGGCACCACAATGATGAGCAGTTCTTC.

This clone was counted between two and nine times. The chain is built from TRBV5-1 and TRBJ2-4, with D tentatively TRBD1 or TRBD2 (6 bases each). V was pared by 6 bases and J by 2 bases, with 15 bases between. Germline V gene lookup returns CDR1 SGHRS and CDR2 YFSETQ. The CDR3 covers 15 residues. The CDR3 region is CASTLGGQSKNIQYF. The CDR3 DNA sequence: TGCGCCAGCACCCTTGGGGGGCAGTCCAAAAACATTCAGTACTTC.

This clone came up a few times. The genes are TRBV29-1 and TRBJ2-7, with 12 bases fitting TRBD1. J gave up 7 bases and V 7 bases, and 8 bases lay outside the gene matches. The CDR3 is 13 residues long. Germline lookup yields CDR1 SQVTM and CDR2 ANQGSEA. The CDR3 bases are TGCAGCGCACCGGGACAGGGGGCAGGAGAGCAGTACTTC. This translates into CSAPGQGAGEQYF.

V is TRBV27 and J is TRBJ2-1; tentative D call: TRBD2 (5 bases). The CDR3 spans 18 residues. Trimming stripped 6 bases from V and 2 bases from J, with 23 bases between. CDR1 and CDR2 (germline): MNHEY, SMNVEV (reference sequence). As DNA, the CDR3 is TGTGCCAGCAGCCGAACCGACCCTAGCTTAATTCCCTACAATGAGCAGTTCTTC. This codes for CASSRTDPSLIPYNEQFF.

The rearrangement links TRBV9 to TRBJ2-7; perhaps TRBD1 as D (5 bases). CDR3 size: 14 residues. In germline, CDR1 is SGDLS, CDR2 YYNGEE. V was cut by 0 bases and J by 2 bases, with 9 bases left in between. This chain's CDR3 is CASSVGAGTYEQYF. CDR3 nucleotides: TGTGCCAGCAGCGTAGGGGCAGGGACCTACGAGCAGTACTTC.

This chain joins TRBV30 and TRBJ2-7; TRBD2 matches at 13 bases. The germline V gene encodes CDR1 GTSNPN and CDR2 SVGIG (reference sequence). Trimming cost V 3 bases and J 6 bases; bases outside gene matches: 5. The CDR3 sequence is 14 residues long. The CDR3 nucleotides read TGTGCCTGGAGCCTCGGACTAGCGGGGGCCGAGCAGTACTTC. Protein product: CAWSLGLAGAEQYF.

V is TRBV5-6 and J is TRBJ1-5; no reliable D call. The CDR3 is 13 residues long. V was cut by 3 bases and J by 8 bases, with 12 bases left in between. From germline, CDR1 is SGHDT and CDR2 YYEEEE. The CDR3 sequence is CASSSGTAKPQHF. In nucleotides, the CDR3 is TGTGCCAGCAGCTCCGGTACGGCGAAGCCCCAGCATTTT. The full variable domain, in which reference TRBV5-6 and TRBJ1-5 provide the parts outside the CDR3, is DAGVTQSPTHLIKTRGQQVTLRCSPKSGHDTVSWYQQALGQGPQFIFQYYEEEERQRGNFPDRFSGHQFPNYSSELNVNALLLGDSALYLCASSSGTAKPQHFGDGTRLSIL.

DNA of the CDR3: TGTGCCAGCAGTGAGGGGACCTACGAGCAGTACTTC. As protein: CASSEGTYEQYF. This rearrangement joins TRBV6-6 to TRBJ2-7; D assignment may be TRBD1 or TRBD2 (5 bases each). CDR3 length: 12 residues. V lost 5 bases and J lost 2, with 7 bases in between. CDR1 and CDR2 from the germline V gene are MNHNY and SVGAGI (reference sequence).

The chain is built from TRBV29-1 and TRBJ2-1, with 10 bases identical to TRBD2. Trimming cost V 6 bases and J 5 bases; bases outside gene matches: 10. The CDR3 runs to 15 residues. The germline V gene encodes CDR1 SQVTM and CDR2 ANQGSEA. The CDR3 sequence is CSVEEAGGLDNEQFF. CDR3 DNA: TGCAGCGTGGAGGAAGCGGGGGGGCTCGACAATGAGCAGTTCTTC.

This clone was counted a few times. The rearrangement joins TRBV6-4 to TRBJ2-4; D may be TRBD2 (6 bases). The CDR3 is 13 residues long. The germline V gene has CDR1 MRHNA and CDR2 SNTAGT. With 10 bases removed from V and 6 bases from J, the gap between germline ends came to 16 bases. The CDR3 loop reads CAIPGSGGNIQYF. For the CDR3, the DNA is TGTGCCATCCCCGGGAGCGGCGGAAACATTCAGTACTTC.

This sequence joins TRBV2 and TRBJ2-1; 8 bases map to TRBD1. Germline CDR1 is SNHLY and CDR2 is FYNNEI. Germline trimming cut 4 bases from V and 0 bases from J; bases unmatched to any gene: 2. The CDR3 is made up of 15 amino acids. The CDR3 reads CASSGDRSSYNEQFF. The DNA of the CDR3 is TGTGCCAGCAGTGGGGACAGGAGCTCCTACAATGAGCAGTTCTTC.

This sequence joins TRBV6-1 and TRBJ2-3; 8 bases match TRBD2. Germline assignment: CDR1 MNHNS and CDR2 SASEGT. There are 15 residues in the CDR3. Germline trimming cut 8 bases from V and 2 bases from J; bases unmatched to any gene: 9. Written as DNA, the CDR3 is TGTGCCAGCCTAGGGGCTAGCGGGTTCACAGATACGCAGTATTTT. Translating it yields CASLGASGFTDTQYF.

This clone has just a few counts. V gene TRBV4-1 combines with J gene TRBJ2-3, with TRBD2 matching over 8 bases. The V gene end was trimmed by 2 bases and the J gene end by 5 bases; junction bases not matched to a gene: 3. The length of the CDR3 is 14 residues. The germline CDR1 and CDR2 sequences are MGHRA and YSYEKL. The CDR3 region has the DNA TGCGCCAGCAGCCAACGGCGGGGGGAAGATACGCAGTATTTT. It codes for CASSQRRGEDTQYF.